Each of the 18 T cell receptor beta chains below was sequenced from the same sample in a study of blood T cell repertoires in COVID-19. Assay: immunoSEQ multiplex PCR; the TCRdb copy retains only in-frame clones and omits some. Of roughly 100,000 clones in the sample, approximately 85% were seen once. Sequenced input: peripheral blood. These receptor sequences come from a human donor in a cohort sampled during active COVID-19.

The chain has TRBV9 and TRBJ2-3, with D perhaps TRBD2 (5 bases). CDR1 is SGDLS and CDR2 is YYNGEE in the germline V gene. This CDR3 is built from 14 residues. Trimming cost V 2 bases and J 2 bases, with 9 bases left between them. Written as DNA, the CDR3 is TGTGCCAGCAGCGTCATACTAGACACAGATACGCAGTATTTT. It translates to CASSVILDTDTQYF.

This clone was counted only a few times. CDR3 coding DNA: TGTGCCAGCAGCGTTATAAAGACAGGGCTTCAGCCCCAGCATTTT. Its translation is CASSVIKTGLQPQHF. This chain joins TRBV9 and TRBJ1-5; 7 nucleotides align to TRBD1. The CDR3 runs 15 residues. The germline gives CDR1 SGDLS, CDR2 YYNGEE. Losses at the gene ends were 2 bases for V and 6 bases for J; bases not matched to a gene: 8.

J is TRBJ1-1 and V is TRBV29-1, with 7 bases matching TRBD1. Germline trimming cut 4 bases from V and 6 bases from J; bases unmatched to any gene: 2. CDR3 size: 11 residues. Per germline, CDR1 SQVTM and CDR2 ANQGSEA. The CDR3 reads CSVGQGAEAFF. The CDR3 bases are TGCAGCGTTGGACAGGGCGCTGAAGCTTTCTTT.

The chain joins TRBV21-1 to TRBJ2-3; the DNA was not used to check the table's D call, TRBD2. TRBV21-1 is an annotated pseudogene. The CDR3 length is 17 residues. The CDR3 here is CASSRQSSGGAPDTQYF. The CDR3 DNA follows: TGTGCCAGCAGCAGACAATCTAGCGGGGGGGCTCCAGATACGCAGTATTTT.

The V call is TRBV5-1, the J call TRBJ1-3, with a tentative D call TRBD1 (6 bases). V was cut by 4 bases and J by 0 bases, with 14 bases left in between. The CDR3 contains 16 residues. CDR1 and CDR2 from the germline V gene are SGHRS and YFSETQ. In DNA, the CDR3 is TGCGCCAGCAGCAATCAGGACAGTTTCTCTGGAAACACCATATATTTT. This codes for CASSNQDSFSGNTIYF.

The rearrangement joins TRBV2 to TRBJ2-1; 9 nucleotides match TRBD2. After removal of 5 bases from V and 9 bases from J, the junction contained 8 bases not matched to a gene. The CDR3 is 14 residues long. Germline loops: CDR1 SNHLY, CDR2 FYNNEI. CDR3 loop: CASSFWTSDPEQFF. As DNA, the CDR3 is TGTGCCAGCAGTTTCTGGACTAGCGATCCTGAGCAGTTCTTC.

The V call is TRBV18, the J call TRBJ1-5, with D maybe TRBD1 (6 bases). Per the germline V gene, CDR1 is KGHSH and CDR2 is LQKENI. Trimming took 6 bases from V and 3 from J, leaving 15 bases between them. The CDR3 is 15 residues long. CDR3 in DNA: TGTGCCAGCTCGCTACTCGGACAGCCCAATCAGCCCCAGCATTTT. Residues: CASSLLGQPNQPQHF.

The rearrangement links TRBV7-9 to TRBJ2-2; D is unclear. The CDR3 covers 13 residues. Germline V gene data show CDR1 as SEHNR and CDR2 as FQNEAQ (reference sequence). The V end was cut by 6 bases, the J end by 6 bases, with 11 bases between. CDR3 DNA: TGTGCCAGCAGTTGGAGTGTATCCGGGGAGCTGTTTTTT. Its translation: CASSWSVSGELFF.

V usage is TRBV7-2 and J usage is TRBJ1-3; D is uncertain. V lost 5 bases, J lost 0 bases, and 11 bases lay in between. Per the germline V gene, CDR1 is SGHTA and CDR2 is FQGNSA. This CDR3 has 15 residues. CDR3 in amino acids: CASSAGRSSGNTIYF. CDR3 DNA sequence: TGTGCCAGCAGCGCGGGTCGGAGCTCTGGAAACACCATATATTTT. The whole variable domain, remainder taken from reference TRBV7-2 and TRBJ1-3, is GAGVSQSPSNKVTEKGKDVELRCDPISGHTALYWYRQSLGQGLEFLIYFQGNSAPDKSGLPSDRFSAERTGGSVSTLTIQRTQQEDSAVYLCASSAGRSSGNTIYFGEGSWLTVV.

J is TRBJ2-7 and V is TRBV5-6, with D uncertain. V was pared by 4 bases and J by 2 bases, with 16 bases between. The CDR3 length is 15 residues. Germline V gene lookup returns CDR1 SGHDT and CDR2 YYEEEE. CDR3 DNA: TGTGCCAGCAGCCCGGCGCTTGGAGCAACCTACGAGCAGTACTTC. Encoded protein: CASSPALGATYEQYF.

This clone has only a few counts. This sequence joins TRBV25-1 and TRBJ2-7; 8 bases are shared with TRBD1. Germline CDR1 and CDR2: MGHDK and SYGVNS. V lost 3 bases to trimming and J lost 2 bases; unmatched junction nucleotides: 3. CDR3 length: 14 residues. The CDR3 sequence is CASSETGEAYEQYF. In nucleotides, the CDR3 is TGTGCCAGCAGTGAGACAGGGGAGGCCTACGAGCAGTACTTC.

This chain joins TRBV4-3 and TRBJ1-1, with D maybe TRBD1 (6 bases). The V gene's germline CDR1 is LGHNA and CDR2 YSLEER. V was trimmed by 1 base and J by 4 bases, leaving 10 bases between them. This CDR3 has 14 amino acids. The CDR3 DNA is TGCGCCAGCAGCCAAGCTGGGGGCGGCACTGAAGCTTTCTTT. Protein: CASSQAGGGTEAFF.

The chain employs TRBV6-2 or TRBV6-3 and TRBJ2-6; 10 bases are shared with TRBD1. The V gene's germline CDR1 is MNHEY and CDR2 SVGEGT. With V trimmed by 2 bases and J by 0 bases, 13 bases remained unmatched. The CDR3 consists of 21 residues. In nucleotides, the CDR3 is TGTGCCAGCAGTTACGCCCCTAAGACAGGGGGCATAAACTCTGGGGCCAACGTCCTGACTTTC. Encoded protein: CASSYAPKTGGINSGANVLTF.

This clone is a singleton in its sample. The chain combines TRBV20-1 with TRBJ2-2, with unresolved D. The germline gives CDR1 DFQATT, CDR2 SNEGSKA (reference sequence). The V end lost 5 bases, the J end lost 4 bases, and 5 bases lay between the germline ends. CDR3 length equals 11 residues. As DNA, the CDR3 is TGCAGTGCTTGGGCCACCGGGGAGCTGTTTTTT. Translation: CSAWATGELFF.

The genes are TRBV7-2 and TRBJ1-6, with 9 bases identical to TRBD1. The germline gives CDR1 SGHTA, CDR2 FQGNSA. This CDR3 has 16 amino acids. V lost 1 base and J lost 9; bases outside the gene matches: 7. The CDR3, as DNA: TGTGCCAGCAGCTTAGTGGGGTCGGACAGGGGTTCACCCCTCCACTTT. Translating it yields CASSLVGSDRGSPLHF.

The chain carries TRBV7-8 and TRBJ2-1, with no clear D. This CDR3 is 17 amino acids long. The V and J ends lost 5 bases and 0 bases respectively, with 17 bases between them. Germline assignment: CDR1 SGHVS and CDR2 FQNEAQ. The CDR3 loop reads CASSPRPSSGSYNEQFF. In DNA form, the CDR3 reads TGTGCCAGCAGCCCTAGACCCTCTTCGGGCTCCTACAATGAGCAGTTCTTC.

V usage is TRBV5-1 and J usage is TRBJ2-5; D may be TRBD1 (5 bases). Germline lookup yields CDR1 SGHRS and CDR2 YFSETQ. This CDR3 has 14 residues. The V end lost 0 bases, the J end lost 4 bases, and 10 bases lay between the germline ends. The CDR3 sequence is CASSLGRGGETQYF. In DNA, the CDR3 is TGCGCCAGCAGCTTGGGTAGGGGCGGAGAGACCCAGTACTTC.

The CDR3 loop is CASSPLAFTDTQYF. The CDR3 DNA reads TGTGCCAGCAGCCCACTAGCGTTCACAGATACGCAGTATTTT. The chain combines TRBV7-2 with TRBJ2-3, with TRBD2 matching over 7 bases. Looked up from germline, CDR1 is SGHTA and CDR2 is FQGNSA. Trimming removed 5 bases from V and 2 bases from J; junction bases left unmatched: 4. This CDR3 has 14 residues.